This T cell receptor beta chain was captured in a study of cytomegalovirus exposure and HLA in healthy donors. Regarding the study as a whole: Among TCR beta chains of equal frequency, HLA-associated ones were more clonally expanded in a later analysis. The authors assumed roughly uniform sequencing depth across donors for presence/absence analyses.

Primers included in the PCR were 60 Vbeta and 13 Jbeta primers. Assay used: immunoSEQ multiplex PCR; TCRdb lists only in-frame clones, some missing. The sample has 140,000 or so clones, around four fifths seen once. CDR1 is MNHEY, CDR2 SMNVEV, per germline (reference sequence). CDR3 length equals 13 residues. V gave up 3 bases and J gave up 4 bases, with 4 bases separating them. Likely unrecorded immune exposures existed in these nominally healthy donors. Regarding this clone: What it binds is unknown.

Input material: PBMCs. This sequence joins TRBV27 and TRBJ1-6; D unclear. The TCR sequence derives from a female donor in good health and CMV-seronegative. CDR3 DNA sequence: TGTGCCAGCAGTTTTCGGTATAATTCACCCCTCCACTTT. Its protein is CASSFRYNSPLHF.